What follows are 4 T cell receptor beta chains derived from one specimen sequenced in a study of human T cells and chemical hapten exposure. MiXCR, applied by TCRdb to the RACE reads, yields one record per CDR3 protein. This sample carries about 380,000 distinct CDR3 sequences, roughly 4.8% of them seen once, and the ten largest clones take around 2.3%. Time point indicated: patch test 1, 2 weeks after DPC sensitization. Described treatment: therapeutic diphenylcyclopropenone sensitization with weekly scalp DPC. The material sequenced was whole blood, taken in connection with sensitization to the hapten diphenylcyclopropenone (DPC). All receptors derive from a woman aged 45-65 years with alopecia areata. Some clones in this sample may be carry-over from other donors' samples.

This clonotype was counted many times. The CDR3 DNA reads TGTGCCAGCAAGGACAGTCTGAACACTGAAGCTTTCTTT. Translating it yields CASKDSLNTEAFF. This chain uses TRBV28 with TRBJ1-1; D may be TRBD1 (6 bases). The CDR3 is 13 amino acids. Trimming took off 7 bases at V and 0 bases at J, with 9 bases between the two ends. The V gene's germline CDR1 is MDHEN and CDR2 SYDVKM.

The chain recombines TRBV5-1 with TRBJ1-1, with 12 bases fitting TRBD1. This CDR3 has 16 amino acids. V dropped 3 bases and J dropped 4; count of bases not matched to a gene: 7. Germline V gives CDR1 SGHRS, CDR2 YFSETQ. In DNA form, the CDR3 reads TGCGCCAGCAGCTCTGGGACAGGGGGCTTGAGCACTGAAGCTTTCTTT. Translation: CASSSGTGGLSTEAFF. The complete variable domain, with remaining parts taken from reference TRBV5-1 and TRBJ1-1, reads KAGVTQTPRYLIKTRGQQVTLSCSPISGHRSVSWYQQTPGQGLQFLFEYFSETQRNKGNFPGRFSGRQFSNSRSEMNVSTLELGDSALYLCASSSGTGGLSTEAFFGQGTRLTVV.

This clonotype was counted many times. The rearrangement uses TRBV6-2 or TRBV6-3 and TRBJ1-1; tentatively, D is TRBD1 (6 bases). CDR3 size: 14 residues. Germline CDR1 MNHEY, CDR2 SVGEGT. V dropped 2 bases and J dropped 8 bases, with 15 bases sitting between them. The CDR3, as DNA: TGTGCCAGCAGTTACACCTCAACAGGGACCGAAGCTTTCTTT. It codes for CASSYTSTGTEAFF.

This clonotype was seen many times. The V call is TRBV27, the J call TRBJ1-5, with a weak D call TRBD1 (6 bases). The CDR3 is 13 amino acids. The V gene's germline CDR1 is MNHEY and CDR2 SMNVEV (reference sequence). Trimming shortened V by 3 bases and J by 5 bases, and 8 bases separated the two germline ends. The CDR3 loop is CASSFSGDQPQHF. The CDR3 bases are TGTGCCAGCAGTTTTTCAGGGGATCAGCCCCAGCATTTT.